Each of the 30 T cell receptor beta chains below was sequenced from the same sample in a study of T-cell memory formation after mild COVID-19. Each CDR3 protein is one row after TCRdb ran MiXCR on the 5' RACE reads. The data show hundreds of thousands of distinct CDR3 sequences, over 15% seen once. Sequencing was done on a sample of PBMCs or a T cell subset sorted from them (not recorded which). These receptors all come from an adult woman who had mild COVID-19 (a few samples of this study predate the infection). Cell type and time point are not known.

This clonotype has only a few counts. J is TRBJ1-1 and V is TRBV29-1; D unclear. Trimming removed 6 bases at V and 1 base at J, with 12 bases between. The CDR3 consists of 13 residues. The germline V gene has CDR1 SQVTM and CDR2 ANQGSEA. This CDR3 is CSVTLRGNTEAFF. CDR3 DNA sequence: TGCAGCGTAACGCTACGGGGGAACACTGAAGCTTTCTTT. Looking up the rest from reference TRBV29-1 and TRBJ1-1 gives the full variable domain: SAVISQKPSRDICQRGTSLTIQCQVDSQVTMMFWYRQQPGQSLTLIATANQGSEATYESGFVIDKFPISRPNLTFSTLTVSNMSPEDSSIYLCSVTLRGNTEAFFGQGTRLTVV.

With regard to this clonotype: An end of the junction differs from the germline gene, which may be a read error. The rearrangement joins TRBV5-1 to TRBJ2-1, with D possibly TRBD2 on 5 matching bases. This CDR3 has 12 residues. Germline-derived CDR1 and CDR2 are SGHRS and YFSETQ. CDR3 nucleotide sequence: TGCGTCAGCAGGCCCACGGGGAATGAGCAGTTCTTC. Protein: CVSRPTGNEQFF.

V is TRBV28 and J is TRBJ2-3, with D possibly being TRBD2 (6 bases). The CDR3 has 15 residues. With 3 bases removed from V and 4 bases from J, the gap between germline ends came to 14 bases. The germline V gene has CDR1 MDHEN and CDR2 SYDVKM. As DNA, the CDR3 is TGTGCCAGCAGTTTCTCGGGAGCCAAGGCAGATACGCAGTATTTT. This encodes CASSFSGAKADTQYF.

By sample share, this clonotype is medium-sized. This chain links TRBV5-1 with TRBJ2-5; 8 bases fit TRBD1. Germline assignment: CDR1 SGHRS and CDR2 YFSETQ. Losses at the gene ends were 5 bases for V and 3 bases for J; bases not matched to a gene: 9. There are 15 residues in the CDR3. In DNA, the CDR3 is TGCGCCAGCAGGACGCGCATGACAGGGGAAGAGACCCAGTACTTC. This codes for CASRTRMTGEETQYF.

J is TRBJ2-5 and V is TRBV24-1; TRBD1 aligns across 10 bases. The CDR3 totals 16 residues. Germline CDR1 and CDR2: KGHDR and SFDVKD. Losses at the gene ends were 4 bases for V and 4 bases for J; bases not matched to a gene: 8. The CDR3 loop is CATSEGGQGVSETQYF. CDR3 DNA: TGTGCCACCAGTGAGGGAGGACAGGGGGTATCAGAGACCCAGTACTTC.

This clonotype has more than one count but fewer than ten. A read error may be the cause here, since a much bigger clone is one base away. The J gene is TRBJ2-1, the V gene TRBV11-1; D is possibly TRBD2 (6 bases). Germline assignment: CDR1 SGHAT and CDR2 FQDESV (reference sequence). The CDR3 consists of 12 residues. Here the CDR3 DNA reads TGTGCCAGCAGCTTGGACTACGATGAGCAGTTCTTC. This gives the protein CASSLDYDEQFF.

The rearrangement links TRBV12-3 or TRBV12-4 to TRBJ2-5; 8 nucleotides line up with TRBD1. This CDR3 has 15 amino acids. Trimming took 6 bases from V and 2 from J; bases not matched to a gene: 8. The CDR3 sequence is CASRSGQGGQETQYF. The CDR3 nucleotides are TGTGCCAGCAGATCCGGACAGGGAGGTCAAGAGACCCAGTACTTC.

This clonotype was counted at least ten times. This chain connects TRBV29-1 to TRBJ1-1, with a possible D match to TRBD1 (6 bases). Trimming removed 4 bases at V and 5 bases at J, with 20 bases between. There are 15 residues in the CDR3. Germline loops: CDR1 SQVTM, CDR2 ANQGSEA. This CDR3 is CSVGTGGGRRTEAFF. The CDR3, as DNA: TGCAGCGTTGGGACCGGGGGCGGGAGGAGGACTGAAGCTTTCTTT.

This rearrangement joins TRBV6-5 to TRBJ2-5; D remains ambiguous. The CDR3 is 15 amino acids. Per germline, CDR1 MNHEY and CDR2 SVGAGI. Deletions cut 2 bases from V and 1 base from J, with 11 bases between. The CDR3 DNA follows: TGTGCCAGCAGTTACCTTGGCTTTGTCCAAGAGACCCAGTACTTC. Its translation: CASSYLGFVQETQYF.

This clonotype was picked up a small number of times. The CDR3 nucleotides are TGTGCCAGCAGACTTGCAGGGTCGGGCAGCCTTTCGGGGGCCAACGTCCTGACTTTC. It translates to CASRLAGSGSLSGANVLTF. The chain is built from TRBV28 and TRBJ2-6, with a tentative D call TRBD1 (5 bases). The germline V gene has CDR1 MDHEN and CDR2 SYDVKM. The CDR3 is made up of 19 amino acids. The V and J ends lost 6 bases and 4 bases respectively, with 25 bases between them.

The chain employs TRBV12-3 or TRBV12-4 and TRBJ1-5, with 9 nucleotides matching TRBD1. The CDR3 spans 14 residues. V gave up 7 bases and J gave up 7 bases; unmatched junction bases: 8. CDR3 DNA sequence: TGTGCCAGCAACCCCGGGACAGGGCCCCAGCCCCAGCATTTT. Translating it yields CASNPGTGPQPQHF.

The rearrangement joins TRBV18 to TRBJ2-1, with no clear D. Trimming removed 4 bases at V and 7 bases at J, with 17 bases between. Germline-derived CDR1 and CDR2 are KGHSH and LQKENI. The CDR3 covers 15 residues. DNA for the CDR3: TGTGCCAGCTCACTATACGGGCCTGACGGAAATGAGCAGTTCTTC. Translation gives CASSLYGPDGNEQFF.

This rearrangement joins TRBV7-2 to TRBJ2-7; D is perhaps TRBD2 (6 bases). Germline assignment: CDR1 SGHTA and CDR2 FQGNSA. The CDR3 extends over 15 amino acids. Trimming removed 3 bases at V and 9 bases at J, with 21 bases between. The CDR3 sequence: CASSFTRGNQEGQYF. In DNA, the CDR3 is TGTGCCAGCAGCTTTACACGGGGAAACCAGGAGGGGCAGTACTTC.

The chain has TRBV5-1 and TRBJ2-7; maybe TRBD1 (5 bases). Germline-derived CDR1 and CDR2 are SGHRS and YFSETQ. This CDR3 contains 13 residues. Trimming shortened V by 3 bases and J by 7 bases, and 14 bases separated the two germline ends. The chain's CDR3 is CASSWPQGTEQYF. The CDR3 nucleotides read TGCGCCAGCAGCTGGCCCCAGGGAACGGAGCAGTACTTC.

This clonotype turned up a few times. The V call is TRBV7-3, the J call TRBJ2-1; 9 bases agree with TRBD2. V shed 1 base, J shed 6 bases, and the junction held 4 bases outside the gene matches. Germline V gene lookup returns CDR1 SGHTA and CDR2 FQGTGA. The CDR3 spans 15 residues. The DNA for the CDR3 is TGTGCCAGCAGCTTAAGCCTAGCGGGACCCAATGAGCAGTTCTTC. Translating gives CASSLSLAGPNEQFF.

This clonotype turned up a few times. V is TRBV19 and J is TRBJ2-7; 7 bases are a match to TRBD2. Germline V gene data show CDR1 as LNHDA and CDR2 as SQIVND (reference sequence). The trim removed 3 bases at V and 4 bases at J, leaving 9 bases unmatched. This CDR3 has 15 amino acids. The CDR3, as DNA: TGTGCCAGTAGTATCTCTACTAGCGACATTTACGAGCAGTACTTC. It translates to CASSISTSDIYEQYF.

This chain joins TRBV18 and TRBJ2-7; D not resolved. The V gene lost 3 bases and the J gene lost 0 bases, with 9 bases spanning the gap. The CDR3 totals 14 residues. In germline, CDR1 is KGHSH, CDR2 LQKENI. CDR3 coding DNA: TGTGCCAGCTCACCGGCCTCGGGCTCCTACGAGCAGTACTTC. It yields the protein CASSPASGSYEQYF.

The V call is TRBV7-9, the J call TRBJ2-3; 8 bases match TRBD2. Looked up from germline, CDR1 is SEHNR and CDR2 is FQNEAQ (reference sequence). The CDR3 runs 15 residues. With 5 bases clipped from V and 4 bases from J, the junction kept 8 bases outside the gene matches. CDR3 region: CASSRYREGADTQYF. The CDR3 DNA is TGTGCCAGCAGCCGGTACCGGGAGGGGGCAGATACGCAGTATTTT.

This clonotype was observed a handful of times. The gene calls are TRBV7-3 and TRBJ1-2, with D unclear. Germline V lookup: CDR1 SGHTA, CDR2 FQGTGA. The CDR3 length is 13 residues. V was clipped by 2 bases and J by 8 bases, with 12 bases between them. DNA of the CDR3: TGTGCCAGCAGCTTACCCGGGATCGGCGGCTACACCTTC. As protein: CASSLPGIGGYTF. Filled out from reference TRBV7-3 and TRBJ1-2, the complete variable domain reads GAGVSQTPSNKVTEKGKYVELRCDPISGHTALYWYRQSLGQGPEFLIYFQGTGAADDSGLPNDRFFAVRPEGSVSTLKIQRTERGDSAVYLCASSLPGIGGYTFGSGTRLTVV.

The CDR3 region is CASSLLAGEGDTQYF. In DNA form, the CDR3 reads TGCGCCAGCAGCTTACTAGCGGGAGAGGGAGATACGCAGTATTTT. This sequence joins TRBV5-1 and TRBJ2-3, with 11 bases identical to TRBD2. This CDR3 has 15 amino acids. J was trimmed by 5 bases and V by 2 bases; bases with no gene match: 4. The germline gives CDR1 SGHRS, CDR2 YFSETQ.

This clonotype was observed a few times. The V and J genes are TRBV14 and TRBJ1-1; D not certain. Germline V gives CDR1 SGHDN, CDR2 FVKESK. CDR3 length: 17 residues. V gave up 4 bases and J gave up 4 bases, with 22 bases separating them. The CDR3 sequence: CASSPSALKRRGTEAFF. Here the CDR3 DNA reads TGTGCCAGCAGCCCCTCGGCCCTAAAGCGACGGGGCACTGAAGCTTTCTTT.

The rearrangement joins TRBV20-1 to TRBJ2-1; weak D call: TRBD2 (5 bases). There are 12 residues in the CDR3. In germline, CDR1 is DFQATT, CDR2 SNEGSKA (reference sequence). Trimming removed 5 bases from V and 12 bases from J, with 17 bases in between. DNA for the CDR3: TGCAGTGCTCACGATACTAGTGTCGGGCAGTTCTTC. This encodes CSAHDTSVGQFF.

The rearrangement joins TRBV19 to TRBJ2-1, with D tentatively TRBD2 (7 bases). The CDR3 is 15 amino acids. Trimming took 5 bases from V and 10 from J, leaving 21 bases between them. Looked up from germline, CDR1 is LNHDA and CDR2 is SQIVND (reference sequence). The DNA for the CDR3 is TGTGCCAGTAGTCCGTGGGGAGGGGCAGGGGAGGAGCAGTTCTTC. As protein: CASSPWGGAGEEQFF.

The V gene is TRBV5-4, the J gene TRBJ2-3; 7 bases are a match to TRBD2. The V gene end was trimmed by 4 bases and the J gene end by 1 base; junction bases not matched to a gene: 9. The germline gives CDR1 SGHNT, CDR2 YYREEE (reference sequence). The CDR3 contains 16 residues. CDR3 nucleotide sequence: TGTGCCAGCAGCAAGCCCGGGACTAAACGCACAGATACGCAGTATTTT. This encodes CASSKPGTKRTDTQYF.

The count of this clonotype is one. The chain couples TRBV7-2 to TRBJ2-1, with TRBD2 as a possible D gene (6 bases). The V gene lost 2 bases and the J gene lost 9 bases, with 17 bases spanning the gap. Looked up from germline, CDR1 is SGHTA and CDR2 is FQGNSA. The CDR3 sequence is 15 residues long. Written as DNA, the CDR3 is TGTGCCAGCAGCTTAATGGGAGTGGGGGGTGGTGAGCAGTTCTTC. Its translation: CASSLMGVGGGEQFF.

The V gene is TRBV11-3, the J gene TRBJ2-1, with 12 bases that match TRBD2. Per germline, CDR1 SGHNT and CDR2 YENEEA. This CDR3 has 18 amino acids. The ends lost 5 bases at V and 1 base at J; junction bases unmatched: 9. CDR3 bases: TGTGCCAGCAGCCCCTCTAGCGGGAGGGCGGATTCCTACAATGAGCAGTTCTTC. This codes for CASSPSSGRADSYNEQFF.

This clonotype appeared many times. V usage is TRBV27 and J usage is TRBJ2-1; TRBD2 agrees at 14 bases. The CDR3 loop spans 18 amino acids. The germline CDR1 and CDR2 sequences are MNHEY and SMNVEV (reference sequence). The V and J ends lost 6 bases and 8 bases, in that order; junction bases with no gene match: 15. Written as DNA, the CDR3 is TGTGCCAGCAGGCTAGGACTAGCGGGAGGCCTGGGGAAAGATGAGCAGTTCTTC. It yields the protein CASRLGLAGGLGKDEQFF.

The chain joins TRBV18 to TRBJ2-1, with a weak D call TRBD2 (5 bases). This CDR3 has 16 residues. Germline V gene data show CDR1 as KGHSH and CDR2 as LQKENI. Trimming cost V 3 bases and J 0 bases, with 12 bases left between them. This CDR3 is CASSPLASSSYNEQFF. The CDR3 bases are TGTGCCAGCTCACCTCTAGCCTCTAGCTCCTACAATGAGCAGTTCTTC.

The CDR3 nucleotides read TGCGCCAGCAGAGTGGGGGGGGCGGGAAACACTGAAGCTTTCTTT. It codes for CASRVGGAGNTEAFF. The V gene is TRBV5-1, the J gene TRBJ1-1; a weak D match, TRBD1 (6 bases). Per the germline V gene, CDR1 is SGHRS and CDR2 is YFSETQ. Trimming took 5 bases from V and 2 from J, leaving 16 bases between them. The CDR3 consists of 15 residues. Full variable domain (outside the CDR3, taken from reference TRBV5-1 and TRBJ1-1): KAGVTQTPRYLIKTRGQQVTLSCSPISGHRSVSWYQQTPGQGLQFLFEYFSETQRNKGNFPGRFSGRQFSNSRSEMNVSTLELGDSALYLCASRVGGAGNTEAFFGQGTRLTVV.

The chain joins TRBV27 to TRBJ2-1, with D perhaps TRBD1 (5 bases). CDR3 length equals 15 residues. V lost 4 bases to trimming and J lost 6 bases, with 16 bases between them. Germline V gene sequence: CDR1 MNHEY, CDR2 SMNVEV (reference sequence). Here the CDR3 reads CASSSRQRIVNEQFF. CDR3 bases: TGTGCCAGCAGTTCGCGACAGAGGATTGTCAATGAGCAGTTCTTC.